The present T cell receptor beta chain was sequenced within a study of blood T cells in healthy people across ages. The count of this clonotype is one. The V and J ends lost 7 bases and 0 bases respectively, with 15 bases between them. CDR1 is MDHEN, CDR2 SYDVKM, per germline. The CDR3 runs 15 residues. Donors each provided roughly 10 milliliters of peripheral blood. Total RNA, at least 6 micrograms per sample, came from PBMCs. A J-beta primer mix and a sample-barcoded 5' primer were used in a second PCR of about 7 to 11 cycles. TCRdb processed the 5' RACE reads anew with MiXCR; each CDR3 protein has one entry. The sample comprises 1.5 million to 2 million distinct CDR3 sequences, about 30% of which are singletons, and 7.7% rests with the top ten.

This clonotype originated in a woman in her thirties in good health. The gene calls are TRBV28 and TRBJ1-1; TRBD1 is a possible D gene (5 bases). Sequences were obtained from blood. The chain's CDR3 is CASNQGLFMNTEAFF. The CDR3 nucleotides read TGTGCCAGCAATCAGGGATTGTTCATGAACACTGAAGCTTTCTTT.